This TCR beta chain was identified during a study of T cells after yellow fever vaccination. Study details: SMART-Seq v4 Ultra Low Input prepared the low-cell-number fractions.

This clonotype was counted a few times. Its antigen is not known. CDR3 length: 13 amino acids. V was shortened by 8 bases and J by 6 bases, with 16 bases between the two germline ends. Germline CDR1 reads SNHLY; CDR2 reads FYNNEI. Synthesis of TCR cDNA relied on 5'RACE template switching, which attached a universal primer site and UMIs. TCRdb itself ran the 5' RACE reads through MiXCR, one entry per CDR3 protein. This table holds under 200,000 distinct CDR3 sequences, 11% found once. General study points: Subsequent booster samples again held most clones from primary vaccination (under 98% CD4, about 85% CD8). It was a small share of clonotypes that appeared in both CD4 and CD8 compartments.

The starting material was CD8+ T cells sorted from PBMCs, obtained 15 days after the yellow fever booster vaccination. The receptor comes from a man aged 18-30 years who received the YFV17D yellow fever vaccine. The V call is TRBV2, the J call TRBJ2-5; possibly TRBD1 or TRBD2 for D (5 bases each). As DNA, the CDR3 is TGTGCCAGCCTCATCCGGGGCCTCCAGACCCAGTACTTC. It is translated as CASLIRGLQTQYF.